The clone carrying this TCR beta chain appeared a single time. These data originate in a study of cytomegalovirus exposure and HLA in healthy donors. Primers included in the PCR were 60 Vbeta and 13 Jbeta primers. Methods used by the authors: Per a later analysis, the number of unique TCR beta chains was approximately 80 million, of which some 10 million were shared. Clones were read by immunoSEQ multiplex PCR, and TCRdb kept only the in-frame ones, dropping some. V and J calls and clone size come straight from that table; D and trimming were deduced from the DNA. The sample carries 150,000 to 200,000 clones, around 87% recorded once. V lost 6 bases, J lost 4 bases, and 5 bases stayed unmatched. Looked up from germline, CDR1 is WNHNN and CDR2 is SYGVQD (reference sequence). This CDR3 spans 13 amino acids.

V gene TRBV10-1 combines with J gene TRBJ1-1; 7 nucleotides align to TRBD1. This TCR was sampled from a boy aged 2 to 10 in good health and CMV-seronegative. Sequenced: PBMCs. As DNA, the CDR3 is TGCGCCAGCAGAGCCTCAGGGGGCACTGAAGCTTTCTTT. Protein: CASRASGGTEAFF.